This T cell receptor beta chain was captured in a study of CD8 T cells in Susac syndrome. Study-level background: Within the group of sequenced Susac syndrome patients, five or six had active disease and eight were in remission.

Random hexamers were used to reverse transcribe an amount of about 0.45 to 1 ug RNA. Using its own MiXCR run on the immunoSEQ multiplex PCR reads, TCRdb lists one record per CDR3 protein. The sample includes 150,000 to 180,000 distinct CDR3 sequences, 90% to 95% of them seen just once. The clonotype comes from a human donor with Susac syndrome. Sequenced: CD4+ T cells from PBMCs.

CDR3 sequence: CSATREGIEQFF. The CDR3 bases are TGCAGTGCTACCAGAGAGGGGATTGAGCAGTTCTTC. The chain carries TRBV20-1 and TRBJ2-1; possibly TRBD1 or TRBD2 for D (5 bases each). The CDR3 runs to 12 residues. V dropped 4 bases and J dropped 9 bases, with 13 bases sitting between them. CDR1 is DFQATT, CDR2 SNEGSKA, per germline (reference sequence).